The clone carrying this T cell receptor (beta chain) was recorded a few times. Its antigen is still unknown. The CDR3 consists of 15 residues. The germline V gene has CDR1 MNHGY and CDR2 SAAAGT. Trimming took off 6 bases at V and 8 bases at J, with 20 bases between the two ends. The sample originates from a study of T cell repertoires in cytomegalovirus infection. In TCRdb, the reads were re-called with MiXCR into one record per CDR3 protein. The sample gives about 51,000 distinct CDR3 sequences, around 18% of which show up once; around 27% is in the top ten. This clonotype was obtained from a human donor in good health (CMV status not recorded). Some clones in this sample may be carry-over from other donors' samples. This sample comprised CD8+ T cells from cultured PBMCs, obtained from culture after CMV antigen stimulation. The V gene is TRBV6-8, the J gene TRBJ1-3, with D unclear. CDR3 in amino acids: CASSNYGEVFDTIYF. CDR3 sequence (DNA): TGTGCCAGCAGCAATTACGGGGAGGTGTTTGACACCATATATTTT.